The T cell receptor (beta chain) under discussion was sequenced for a study of T cell clonality in common variable immunodeficiency (dated by TCRdb to the mid-2010s). Beyond this particular receptor, the publication reports: Even though DNA input was the same, control samples had an average of about 80,000 unique sequences each, compared with some 32,000 in CVID samples. Patient heterogeneity within the CVID cohort put limits on correlating repertoire features with clinical complications. According to the authors, finding the cause of the higher clonality in CVID would require sequencing the repertoires of T cell subpopulations. CVID TCRbeta sequences were reported to have fewer deletions and N-nucleotide insertions and to lack highly modified clones with 13 or more V deletions. TCRbeta clonality was higher in CVID subjects than in healthy controls (t-test p = 0.018), and the increase was most characteristic of about a third of subjects. Healthy controls shared more TCRbeta clones with each other than CVID subjects shared among themselves (p < 0.0001).

Ten or more counts support this clone. The antigen this receptor binds is unknown. The missing CDR3 end, 3 residues past where the read stops, is filled in from the germline J gene. For sequencing, equivalent amounts of genomic DNA were input from CVID and control samples. For every sample, a 60 bp segment covering the rearranged TCRbeta CDR3 region was amplified and then sequenced. The immunoSEQ assay, a bias-corrected multiplex PCR combined with high-throughput sequencing, was used to amplify TCRbeta. The study's processing was this. Every unique nucleotide sequence was considered a clone and was annotated with V, D and J genes, copy number and frequency. Sequences were labeled productive if in frame, and non-productive if out of frame or containing stop codons. As previously described, clonality was calculated on the basis of Shannon's entropy. The predicted amino acid sequences of productive clones were used to derive mean CDR3 Kyte-Doolittle hydropathy. Using the R hclust function, scaled V gene usage was clustered hierarchically with Manhattan distance and complete linkage. Clone sharing by CDR3 amino acid sequence was assessed by resampling 12 repertoires per group over 100 rounds. The repertoires were screened for around 70 published EBV-specific TCRbeta sequences and 245 published CMV-specific TCRbeta sequences. After two CVID samples that produced fewer than 10,000 sequences were dropped from the analysis, a few dozen CVID repertoires remained. TCRdb holds this immuneACCESS table with in-frame rearrangements only. Some clones are missing; in checked studies, unresolved V genes explain under half, and the rest has no known cause. V, J and clone size are those of that table, while D and trimming were read from the DNA. Listed for this sample are tens of thousands of clones, none observed only a single time. 1.5% to 2% of the sample lies in the top ten.

From V the trimming removes 4 bases and from J it removes 4 bases, while the gene matches leave 5 bases of the junction unaccounted for. The CDR3 covers 14 residues, taking in both the cysteine and the phenylalanine. Only the CDR3 bases that were read are kept: 33 of them, in frame from base 1. CDR1 SGHVS and CDR2 FQNEAQ were looked up in the germline V gene. Most of the CVID patients and most of the healthy controls were of Caucasian heritage. From each donor, roughly 5 to 8.5 ml of heparinized peripheral whole blood was collected. Genomic DNA from adults with common variable immune deficiency (CVID) and from healthy adult controls was used to sequence TCRbeta CDR3 repertoires. The control group was made up of about 22 healthy adult volunteers (10 male and around twelve female) whose ages ranged from 23 to 66 years, with a mean age of approximately 35. To isolate peripheral blood mononuclear cells, diluted blood was subjected to density centrifugation over Hypaque 1077 or Ficoll-Paque. Genomic DNA was extracted from unsorted mononuclear cells by Qiagen column purification or by a centrifugation-based method.

This sequence originates from a person aged 18 to 70 in good health. Sequenced input: peripheral blood mononuclear cells. This chain joins TRBV7-8 to TRBJ2-7; 9 central bases correspond to TRBD1. The DNA read from the CDR3 is TGTGCCAGCAGCTCGAGGGGACAGGGTTACGAG. It codes for CASSSRGQGYE. The CDR3, in full, reads CASSSRGQGYEQYF.